This TCR beta chain was identified during a study of T cells in Graves' hyperthyroidism and ophthalmopathy. The V end was cut by 6 bases, the J end by 3 bases, with 18 bases between. CDR3 length equals 15 residues. Germline V CDR1 and CDR2: MDHEN, SYDVKM. RNA transcripts gave rise to amplified TCR beta CDR3 regions. First-round RT-PCR with HTBI primers amplified the TCR CDR3 region. TCRdb called the multiplex PCR reads again in MiXCR, with one record for every CDR3 protein. Of roughly 380,000 distinct CDR3 sequences in the sample, around 18% were seen once. This clonotype was seen repeatedly, ten times or more.

Sequenced material: blood. The sequence was obtained from a woman in her thirties or forties with Graves' ophthalmopathy. The rearrangement uses TRBV28 and TRBJ2-7; D could derive from TRBD1 or TRBD2 (5 bases each). CDR3 DNA sequence: TGTGCCAGCAGCCCGGGACGCAGTAGACTCTACGAGCAGTACTTC. Residues: CASSPGRSRLYEQYF.